This TCR beta chain was sequenced for a study of technical replicates of blood from a few donors. Produced via immunoSEQ multiplex PCR; TCRdb's table is partial and in-frame only. In the table there are around 97,000 clones, less than 95% of which are singletons. This TCR came from a human donor in good health. Material: T cells isolated from PBMCs.

The CDR3 coding sequence is TGTGCCAGCAGCCCTGGGGGGTTGGGAGGAACAGATACGCAGTATTTT. Translation: CASSPGGLGGTDTQYF. The gene calls are TRBV5-6 and TRBJ2-3; a possible D gene is TRBD2 (6 bases). V lost 4 bases and J 3 bases, leaving 18 bases between the germline ends. The CDR3 extends over 16 amino acids. CDR1 is SGHDT, CDR2 YYEEEE, per germline.